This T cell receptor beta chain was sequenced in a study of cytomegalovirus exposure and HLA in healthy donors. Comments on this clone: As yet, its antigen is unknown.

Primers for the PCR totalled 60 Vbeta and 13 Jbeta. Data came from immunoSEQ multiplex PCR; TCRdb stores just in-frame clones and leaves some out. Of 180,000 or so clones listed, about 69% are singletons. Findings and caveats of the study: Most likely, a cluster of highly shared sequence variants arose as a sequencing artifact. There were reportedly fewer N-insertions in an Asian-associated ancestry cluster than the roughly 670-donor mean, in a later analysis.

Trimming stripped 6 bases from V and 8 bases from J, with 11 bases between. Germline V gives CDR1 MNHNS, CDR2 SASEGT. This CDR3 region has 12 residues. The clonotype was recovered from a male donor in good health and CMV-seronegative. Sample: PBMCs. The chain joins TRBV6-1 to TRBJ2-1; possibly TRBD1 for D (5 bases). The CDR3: CASSPGKYEQFF. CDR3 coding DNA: TGTGCCAGCAGCCCAGGGAAGTATGAGCAGTTCTTC.